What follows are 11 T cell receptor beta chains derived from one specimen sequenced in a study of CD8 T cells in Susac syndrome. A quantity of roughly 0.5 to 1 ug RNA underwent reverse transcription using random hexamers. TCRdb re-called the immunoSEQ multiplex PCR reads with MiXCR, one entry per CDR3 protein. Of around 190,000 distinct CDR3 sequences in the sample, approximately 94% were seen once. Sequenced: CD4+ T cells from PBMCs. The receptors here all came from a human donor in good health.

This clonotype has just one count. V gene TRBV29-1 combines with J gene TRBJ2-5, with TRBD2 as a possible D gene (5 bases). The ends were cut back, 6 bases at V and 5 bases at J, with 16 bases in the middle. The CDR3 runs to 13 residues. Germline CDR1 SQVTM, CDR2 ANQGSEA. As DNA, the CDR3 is TGCAGCGTAGCCACTCACAGCGGCGAGACCCAGTACTTC. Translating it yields CSVATHSGETQYF.

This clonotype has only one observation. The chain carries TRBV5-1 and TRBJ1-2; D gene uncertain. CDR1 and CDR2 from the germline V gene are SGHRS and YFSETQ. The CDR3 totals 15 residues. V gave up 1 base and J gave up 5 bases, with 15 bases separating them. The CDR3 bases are TGCGCCAGCAGCTTGAAGATCCGAGAAGGATATGGCTACACCTTC. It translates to CASSLKIREGYGYTF.

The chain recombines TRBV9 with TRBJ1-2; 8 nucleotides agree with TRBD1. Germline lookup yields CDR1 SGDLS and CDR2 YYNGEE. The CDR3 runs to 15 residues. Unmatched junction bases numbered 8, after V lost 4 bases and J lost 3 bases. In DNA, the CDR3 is TGTGCCAGCAGCCAACTTGGACAGGGAGACTATGGCTACACCTTC. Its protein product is CASSQLGQGDYGYTF.

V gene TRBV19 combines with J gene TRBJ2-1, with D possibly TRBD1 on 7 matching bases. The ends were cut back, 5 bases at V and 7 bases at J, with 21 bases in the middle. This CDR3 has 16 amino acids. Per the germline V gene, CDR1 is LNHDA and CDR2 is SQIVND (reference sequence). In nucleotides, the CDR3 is TGTGCCAGTAGTCCCCCCGCGGAGGGGGCACGGAATGAGCAGTTCTTC. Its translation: CASSPPAEGARNEQFF.

CDR3 sequence: CASSLSAGSWVDTQYF. CDR3 bases: TGCGCCAGCAGCTTGTCGGCGGGGAGCTGGGTAGATACGCAGTATTTT. The genes are TRBV5-1 and TRBJ2-3, with D tentatively TRBD2 (6 bases). The CDR3 extends over 16 amino acids. Germline CDR1 and CDR2: SGHRS and YFSETQ. The V and J ends lost 1 base and 5 bases respectively, with 17 bases between them.

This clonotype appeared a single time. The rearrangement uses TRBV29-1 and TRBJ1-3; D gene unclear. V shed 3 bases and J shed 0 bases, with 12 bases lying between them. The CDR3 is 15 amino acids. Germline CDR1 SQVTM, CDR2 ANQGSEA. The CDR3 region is CSVEGLTSSGNTIYF. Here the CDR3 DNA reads TGCAGCGTTGAGGGCCTAACTAGCTCTGGAAACACCATATATTTT.

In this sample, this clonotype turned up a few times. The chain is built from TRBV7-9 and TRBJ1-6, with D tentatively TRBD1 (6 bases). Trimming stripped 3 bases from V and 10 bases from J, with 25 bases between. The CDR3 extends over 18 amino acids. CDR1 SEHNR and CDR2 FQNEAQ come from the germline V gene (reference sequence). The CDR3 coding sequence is TGTGCCAGCAGCTTGCAGGACAGTCAGCCTTTCGGATTATCACCCCTCCACTTT. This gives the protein CASSLQDSQPFGLSPLHF.

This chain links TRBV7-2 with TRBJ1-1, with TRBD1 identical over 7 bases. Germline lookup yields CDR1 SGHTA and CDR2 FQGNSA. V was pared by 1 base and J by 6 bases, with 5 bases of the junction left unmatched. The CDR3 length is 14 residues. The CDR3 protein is CASSLGQGIAEAFF. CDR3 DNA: TGTGCCAGCAGCTTAGGACAGGGTATAGCTGAAGCTTTCTTT.

In DNA form, the CDR3 reads TGTGCCAGCACTTTCGCCGGGACAGGGTACTACGAGCAGTACTTC. Protein: CASTFAGTGYYEQYF. This chain joins TRBV2 and TRBJ2-7; 9 bases are shared with TRBD1. The CDR3 totals 15 residues. From germline, CDR1 is SNHLY and CDR2 FYNNEI. V lost 7 bases to trimming and J lost 3 bases; unmatched junction nucleotides: 10. Full variable domain (missing parts from reference TRBV2 and TRBJ2-7): EPEVTQTPSHQVTQMGQEVILRCVPISNHLYFYWYRQILGQKVEFLVSFYNNEISEKSEIFDDQFSVERPDGSNFTLKIRSTKLEDSAMYFCASTFAGTGYYEQYFGPGTRLTVT.

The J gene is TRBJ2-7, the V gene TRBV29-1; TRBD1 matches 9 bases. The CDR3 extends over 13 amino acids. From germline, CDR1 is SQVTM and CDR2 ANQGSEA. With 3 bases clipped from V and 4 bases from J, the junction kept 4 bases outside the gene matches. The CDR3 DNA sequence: TGCAGCGTTGAGGGACAGGGTGTATACGAGCAGTACTTC. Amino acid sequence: CSVEGQGVYEQYF.

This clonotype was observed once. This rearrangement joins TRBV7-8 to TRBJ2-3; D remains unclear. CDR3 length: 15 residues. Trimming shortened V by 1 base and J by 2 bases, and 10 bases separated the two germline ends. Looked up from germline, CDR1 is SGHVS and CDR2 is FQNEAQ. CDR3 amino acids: CASSLVLGNTDTQYF. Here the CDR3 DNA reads TGTGCCAGCAGCTTAGTTTTGGGCAACACAGATACGCAGTATTTT.